This T cell receptor (beta chain) comes out of a study of T cell repertoires in cytomegalovirus infection. Background on the study: CMV epitopes, recently identified HLA-C-restricted and well-studied HLA-B-restricted, were used. It can be stated that public TCR beta signatures indicated CMV infection as well as a matching HLA type.

Study-level points and caveats: What dominated the ex vivo response were HLA-C-restricted CMV-specific TCR beta clonotypes. Cumulated frequencies of public TCR beta families served to identify carriers of CMV plus the relevant HLA.

In TCRdb, the reads were re-called with MiXCR into one record per CDR3 protein. The profile covers 640,000 or so distinct CDR3 sequences, with about 30% appearing a single time and 15% to 20% taken by the ten largest. The CDR3 covers 17 residues. The V gene end was trimmed by 5 bases and the J gene end by 8 bases; junction bases not matched to a gene: 14. The germline V gene has CDR1 SGHNT and CDR2 YENEEA. This clonotype was detected a few times. The antigen remains undetermined. This TCR was recovered from a human donor in good health (CMV status not recorded). Some clones in this sample may be carry-over from other donors' samples. The source was cultured PBMCs, collected from culture after CMV antigen stimulation. This sequence joins TRBV11-3 and TRBJ1-4, with 10 positions matching TRBD1. The CDR3 nucleotides read TGTGCCAGCAGCCAAATAACCGGGACAGGGGATGGGGAAAAACTGTTTTTT. This sequence encodes CASSQITGTGDGEKLFF.